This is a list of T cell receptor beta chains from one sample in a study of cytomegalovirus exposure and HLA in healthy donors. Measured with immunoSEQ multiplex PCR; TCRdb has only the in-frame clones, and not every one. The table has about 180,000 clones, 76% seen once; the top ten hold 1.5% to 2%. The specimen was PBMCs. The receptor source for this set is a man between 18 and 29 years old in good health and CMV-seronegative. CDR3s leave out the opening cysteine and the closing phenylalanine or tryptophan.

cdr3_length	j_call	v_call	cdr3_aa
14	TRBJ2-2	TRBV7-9	ASSLAVTQNTGELF
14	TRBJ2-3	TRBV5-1	ASSLVPSGGTDTQY
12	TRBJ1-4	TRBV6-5	ASSHSSTNEKLF
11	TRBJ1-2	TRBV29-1	SVGVDSFYGYT
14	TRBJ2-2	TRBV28	ASSQRRDSRTGELF
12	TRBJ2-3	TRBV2	ASRGGLRTDTQY
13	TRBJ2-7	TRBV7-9	ASSPRLAGSYEQY
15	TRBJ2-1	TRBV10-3	AISVGERGASYNEQF
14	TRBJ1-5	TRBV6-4	ASGSPRGLQGQPQH
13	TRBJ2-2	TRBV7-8	ASSHDRGNTGELF
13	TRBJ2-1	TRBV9	ASSVEKAPRNEQF
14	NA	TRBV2	ASSEVYRRGNYEQY
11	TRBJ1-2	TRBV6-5	ASSSGANYGYT
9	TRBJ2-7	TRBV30	AWLTDYEQY
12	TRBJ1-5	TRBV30	AWSTVNRNQPQH
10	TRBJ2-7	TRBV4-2	ASSQDTAEQY
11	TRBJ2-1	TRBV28	ASQTSGRGEQF
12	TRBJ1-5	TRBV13	ASSLGAANQPQH
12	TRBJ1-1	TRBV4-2	ASSLTVGGTTAF
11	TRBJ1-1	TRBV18	ASSPQGGTEAF
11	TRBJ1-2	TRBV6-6	ASAGRTFYGYT
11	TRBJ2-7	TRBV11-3	ASSSGGSYEQY
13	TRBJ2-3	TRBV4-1	ASSQGGGYTDTQY
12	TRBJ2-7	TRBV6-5	ASSYRAGVYEQY
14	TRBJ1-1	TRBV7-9	ASSSSYRGKKTEAF
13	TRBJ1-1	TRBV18	ASTGSGGGMAEAF
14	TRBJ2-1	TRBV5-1	ASSLGGTGANNEQF
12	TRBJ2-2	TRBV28	ASILAGATGELF
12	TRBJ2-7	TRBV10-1	ASSGTEGAAEGC
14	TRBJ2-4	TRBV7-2	ASSQKGGQAKNIQY
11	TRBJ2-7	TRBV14	ASSQAGPGEQY
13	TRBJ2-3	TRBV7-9	ASRRTGGWTDTQY
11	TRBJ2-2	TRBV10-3	AISDRNTGELF
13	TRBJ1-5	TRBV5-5	ASSWGTGDGQPQH
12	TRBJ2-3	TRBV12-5	ASGPGTGADTQY
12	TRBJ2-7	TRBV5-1	ASSLGQGSYEQY
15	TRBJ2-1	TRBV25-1	ASSEPGLAGFRREQF
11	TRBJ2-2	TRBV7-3	ASSSKGGGELF
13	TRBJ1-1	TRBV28	ASSFDSRDAAEAF
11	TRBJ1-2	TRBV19	ASMGQGRYLAT
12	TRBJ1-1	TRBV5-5	ASSLGEVNTEAF
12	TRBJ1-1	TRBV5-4	ASSFDRGYTEAF
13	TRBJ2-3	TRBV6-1	ASSEATGGTDTQY
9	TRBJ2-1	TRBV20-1	SASGNNEQF
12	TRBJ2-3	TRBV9	ASSVGSSTDTQY
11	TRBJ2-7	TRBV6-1	ASGDRVSYEQY
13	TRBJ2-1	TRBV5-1	ASSLPGQGGHEQF
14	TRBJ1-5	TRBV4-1	ASSQDPGVGNQPQH
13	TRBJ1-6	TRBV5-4	ASTHDRSYNSPLH
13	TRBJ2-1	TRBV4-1	ASSQPGTRTNEQF
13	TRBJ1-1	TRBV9	ASSEEATMNTEAF
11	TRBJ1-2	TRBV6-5	ASSSGQGVGYT
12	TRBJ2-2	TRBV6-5	ASTSRQGAGELF
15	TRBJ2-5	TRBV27	ASSLSGPAGRGETQY
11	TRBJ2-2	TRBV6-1	AAGKGLGGELF
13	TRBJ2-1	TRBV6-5	ASSPNRGGSYEQF
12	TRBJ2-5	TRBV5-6	ASSLGPGMETQY